This T cell receptor beta chain was sequenced in a study of blood T cell repertoires in COVID-19. Study-level information: Some COVID-19 samples were acute and others convalescent; all came from the United States, Italy and Spain. T cells, B-cell-depleted T cells, or PBMCs provided the cDNA or gDNA that served as material.

V lost 5 bases to trimming and J lost 9 bases; unmatched junction nucleotides: 8. The CDR3 loop spans 15 amino acids. The germline V gene has CDR1 MDHEN and CDR2 SYDVKM. Per the study methods: Estimation of nucleated cell counts was performed using reference gene primer amplification. Sequenced by immunoSEQ multiplex PCR; TCRdb stores in-frame clones only, minus some. For V, J and clone size, that table is used; D and trimming come from the DNA. The sample carries about 240,000 clones, 80% to 90% recorded once. This TCR came from a man aged 60 to 75 with acute or convalescent COVID-19. Sequenced input: peripheral blood. J is TRBJ2-1 and V is TRBV28; 12 bases match TRBD2. CDR3 nucleotides: TGTGCCAGCAGTCCCCGGACTAGCGGGATGGGTGAGCAGTTCTTC. Protein sequence: CASSPRTSGMGEQFF.